This passage covers 7 T cell receptor beta chains from one sample sequenced in a study of shared clonotypes between healthy human individuals. Here immunoSEQ multiplex PCR was the method, and the copy in TCRdb shows in-frame clones only, minus some. The table includes millions of clones, 90% to 95% detected once. The sample was naive CD4+ T cells sorted from blood. As to subset: CD45RA+ positively selected. The receptors shown here come from a man younger than 35 in good health.

The gene calls are TRBV28 and TRBJ1-6, with TRBD1 matching over 7 bases. The CDR3 length is 16 residues. Losses at the gene ends were 3 bases for V and 10 bases for J; bases not matched to a gene: 12. Per the germline V gene, CDR1 is MDHEN and CDR2 is SYDVKM. The CDR3: CASSLGSGGGRSPLHF. CDR3 in DNA: TGTGCCAGCAGTTTGGGTTCAGGAGGGGGCAGGTCACCCCTCCACTTT.

The J gene is TRBJ1-2, the V gene TRBV29-1, with D possibly matching TRBD1 (6 bases). Germline V gene sequence: CDR1 SQVTM, CDR2 ANQGSEA. The CDR3 covers 14 residues. The V and J ends lost 2 bases and 1 base respectively, with 11 bases between them. The CDR3, as DNA: TGCAGCGTTGAACTGGGGGCTGATAACTATGGCTACACCTTC. Its translation: CSVELGADNYGYTF.

The rearrangement joins TRBV5-1 to TRBJ2-5, with D perhaps given as TRBD1 or TRBD2 (5 bases each). V was trimmed by 4 bases and J by 7 bases, leaving 20 bases between them. Germline V gene lookup returns CDR1 SGHRS and CDR2 YFSETQ. This CDR3 has 15 residues. CDR3 in amino acids: CASSVEPGTLGTQYF. CDR3 coding DNA: TGCGCCAGCAGCGTCGAGCCCGGGACCCTCGGGACCCAGTACTTC.

Remarks on this clone: The same CDR3 also results from other DNA sequences found in this sample. The rearrangement joins TRBV7-2 to TRBJ2-7, with TRBD2 identical over 7 bases. This CDR3 has 14 amino acids. Unmatched junction bases numbered 2, after V lost 1 base and J lost 2 bases. The germline gives CDR1 SGHTA, CDR2 FQGNSA. The CDR3 sequence: CASSLEAGTYEQYF. CDR3 nucleotide sequence: TGTGCCAGCAGCTTAGAAGCGGGAACCTACGAGCAGTACTTC.

This chain links TRBV6-5 with TRBJ2-2; no definite D call. The germline V gene has CDR1 MNHEY and CDR2 SVGAGI. With 4 bases removed from V and 1 base from J, the gap between germline ends came to 13 bases. The CDR3 runs to 16 residues. The CDR3 DNA reads TGTGCCAGCAGTTCACCTTCGGCAGGGAACACCGGGGAGCTGTTTTTT. Translating gives CASSSPSAGNTGELFF.

This sequence joins TRBV10-1 and TRBJ2-2, with D perhaps assigned TRBD1 or TRBD2 (5 bases each). The ends were cut back, 0 bases at V and 7 bases at J, with 12 bases in the middle. The CDR3 runs to 15 residues. Germline CDR1 WNHNN, CDR2 SYGVQD (reference sequence). CDR3 nucleotides: TGCGCCAGCAGTGAGTCGGGGGTGAGGAACGGGGAGCTGTTTTTT. Its translation is CASSESGVRNGELFF.

The chain joins TRBV4-1 to TRBJ2-5; 8 bases are a match to TRBD1. The CDR3 spans 20 residues. Trimming took 1 base from V and 2 from J; bases not matched to a gene: 18. Germline V lookup: CDR1 MGHRA, CDR2 YSYEKL. The DNA of the CDR3 is TGCGCCAGCAGCCAAGTTAGGACAGGGTTCGGTCTTCCCCTACAAGAGACCCAGTACTTC. The encoded protein is CASSQVRTGFGLPLQETQYF.